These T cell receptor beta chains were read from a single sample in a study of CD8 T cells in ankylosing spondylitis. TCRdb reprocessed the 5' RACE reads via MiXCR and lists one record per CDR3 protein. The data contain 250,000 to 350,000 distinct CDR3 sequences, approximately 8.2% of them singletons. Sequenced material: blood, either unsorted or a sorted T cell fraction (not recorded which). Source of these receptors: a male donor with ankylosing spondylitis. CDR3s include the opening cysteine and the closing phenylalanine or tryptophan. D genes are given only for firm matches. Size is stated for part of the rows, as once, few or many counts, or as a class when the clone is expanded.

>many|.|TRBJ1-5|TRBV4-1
CASSQDERGEYQPQHF
TGCGCCAGCAGCCAAGATGAAAGGGGGGAGTACCAGCCCCAGCATTTT
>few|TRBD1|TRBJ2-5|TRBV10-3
CAISETRPGQGAYETQYF
TGTGCCATCAGTGAGACTCGTCCGGGACAGGGGGCGTATGAGACCCAGTACTTC
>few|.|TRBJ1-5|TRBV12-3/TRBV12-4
CASTRRAGNQPQHF
TGTGCCAGCACCCGCAGGGCGGGCAATCAGCCCCAGCATTTT
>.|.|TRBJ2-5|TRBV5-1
CASSLGGAGSGETQYF
TGCGCCAGCAGCTTGGGTGGAGCAGGGTCGGGCGAGACCCAGTACTTC
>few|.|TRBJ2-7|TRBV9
CASSVNPGWPYEQYF
TGTGCCAGCAGCGTGAACCCAGGTTGGCCCTACGAGCAGTACTTC
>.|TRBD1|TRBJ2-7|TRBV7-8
CASSFPGQRGYEQYF
TGTGCCAGCAGTTTTCCGGGACAGCGAGGCTACGAGCAGTACTTC
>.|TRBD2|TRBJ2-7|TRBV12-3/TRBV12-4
CASTRAGVGGEQYF
TGTGCCAGCACCCGAGCGGGAGTGGGCGGCGAGCAGTACTTC
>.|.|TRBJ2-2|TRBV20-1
CRPSNPNTGELFF
TGCAGGCCTAGTAACCCAAACACCGGGGAGCTGTTTTTT
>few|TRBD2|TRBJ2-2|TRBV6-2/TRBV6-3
CASSYTFLTGTSGTNTGELFF
TGTGCCAGCAGTTACACTTTTCTCACAGGGACTAGCGGGACGAACACCGGGGAGCTGTTTTTT
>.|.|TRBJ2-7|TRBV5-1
CASSLTGFYYEQYF
TGCGCCAGCAGCTTGACGGGGTTCTACTACGAGCAGTACTTC
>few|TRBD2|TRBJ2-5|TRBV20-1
CSARDPVFAGGETQYF
TGCAGTGCTAGAGACCCCGTGTTCGCGGGGGGGGAGACCCAGTACTTC
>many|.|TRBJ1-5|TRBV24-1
CATSDADWQPQHF
TGTGCCACCAGTGACGCTGATTGGCAGCCCCAGCATTTT
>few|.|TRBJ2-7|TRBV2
CATLGRLGEQYF
TGTGCCACTTTGGGGCGCCTTGGGGAGCAGTACTTC
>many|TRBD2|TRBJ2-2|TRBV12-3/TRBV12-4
CASSLVVWGGTGELFF
TGTGCCAGCAGTTTAGTAGTCTGGGGGGGAACTGGGGAGCTGTTTTTT
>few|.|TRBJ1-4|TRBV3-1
CASSNRPTVLNEKLFF
TGTGCCAGCAGCAACCGACCGACAGTCCTTAATGAAAAACTGTTTTTT
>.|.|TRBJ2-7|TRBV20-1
CSANGQTYEQYF
TGCAGTGCTAACGGACAGACCTACGAGCAGTACTTC